One sample yielded the 32 T cell receptor beta chains listed below, sequenced in a study of vaccination effects on CD4 cells after COVID-19. Under the ViraFEST assay, PBMC were stimulated with viral peptide pools so that antigen-specific CD4+ T cells expanded. Sequencing was performed afterwards. Following culture for ten to eleven days, CD4+ T cells were isolated. Assay: immunoSEQ multiplex PCR; the TCRdb copy retains only in-frame clones and omits some. The sample yields about 14,000 clones, around 76% seen once. These receptors have no identified antigens. Here the sequenced sample was CD4+ T cells from PBMCs cultured with HCoV-229E spike peptides, taken before COVID-19 vaccination. These TCRs come from a human donor who received a COVID-19 vaccine.

This clone was detected a few times. The chain couples TRBV4-1 to TRBJ1-3; D is unclear. This CDR3 has 12 amino acids. Germline V gene data show CDR1 as MGHRA and CDR2 as YSYEKL. V gave up 1 base and J gave up 8 bases, with 6 bases separating them. CDR3 DNA: TGCGCCAGCAGCCAAGGCGGGTACACCATATATTTT. Its protein product is CASSQGGYTIYF.

The rearrangement uses TRBV19 and TRBJ2-1; a weak D match, TRBD1 (6 bases). There are 15 residues in the CDR3. Germline assignment: CDR1 LNHDA and CDR2 SQIVND (reference sequence). The V end lost 9 bases, the J end lost 0 bases, and 15 bases lay between the germline ends. The CDR3 protein is CASRTDRSSYNEQFF. In DNA, the CDR3 is TGTGCCAGCAGAACGGACAGAAGCTCCTACAATGAGCAGTTCTTC. Complete variable domain (other parts from reference TRBV19 and TRBJ2-1): DGGITQSPKYLFRKEGQNVTLSCEQNLNHDAMYWYRQDPGQGLRLIYYSQIVNDFQKGDIAEGYSVSREKKESFPLTVTSAQKNPTAFYLCASRTDRSSYNEQFFGPGTRLTVL.

This chain links TRBV11-2 with TRBJ2-7; 7 bases are shared with TRBD2. The CDR3 spans 15 residues. V was pared by 4 bases and J by 3 bases, with 9 bases of the junction left unmatched. Germline loops: CDR1 SGHAT, CDR2 FQNNGV. CDR3 loop: CASSSGTTSFYEQYF. The CDR3 DNA follows: TGTGCCAGCAGCTCCGGGACTACCTCCTTCTACGAGCAGTACTTC.

This sequence joins TRBV20-1 and TRBJ1-6; 8 nucleotides line up with TRBD1. The length of the CDR3 is 14 residues. J was trimmed by 7 bases and V by 3 bases; bases with no gene match: 5. Germline V CDR1 and CDR2: DFQATT, SNEGSKA (reference sequence). CDR3 protein: CSASRQGSNSPLHF. CDR3 DNA sequence: TGCAGTGCTAGTCGACAGGGGTCCAATTCACCCCTCCACTTT.

The CDR3 coding sequence is TGCGCCAGCAGCCAAGATAAACTAGCGGGGGGACAAGAGACCCAGTACTTC. Its translation: CASSQDKLAGGQETQYF. The chain recombines TRBV4-1 with TRBJ2-5; 12 bases line up with TRBD2. V was pared by 0 bases and J by 2 bases, with 4 bases of the junction left unmatched. Germline CDR1 is MGHRA and CDR2 is YSYEKL. The CDR3 is 17 amino acids.

V is TRBV20-1 and J is TRBJ2-3; no reliable D call. In germline, CDR1 is DFQATT, CDR2 SNEGSKA (reference sequence). Deletions cut 3 bases from V and 6 bases from J, with 10 bases between. The CDR3 is 12 amino acids. In DNA form, the CDR3 reads TGCAGTGCTAGTGGTGGGATGGATACGCAGTATTTT. As protein: CSASGGMDTQYF.

The chain links TRBV7-2 to TRBJ1-5, with 7 bases fitting TRBD1. Germline CDR1 is SGHTA and CDR2 is FQGNSA. CDR3 length: 13 amino acids. J gave up 5 bases and V 5 bases, and 3 bases lay outside the gene matches. CDR3 amino acids: CASSQGEYQPQHF. Here the CDR3 DNA reads TGTGCCAGCAGCCAGGGGGAATATCAGCCCCAGCATTTT.

The V call is TRBV10-3, the J call TRBJ1-2; 8 nucleotides match TRBD1. CDR1 is ENHRY and CDR2 is SYGVKD in the germline V gene. The CDR3 has 16 amino acids. Trimming took 3 bases from V and 2 from J; bases not matched to a gene: 8. CDR3 region: CAISDPLHRGNYGYTF. In DNA form, the CDR3 reads TGTGCCATCAGTGATCCCCTTCACAGGGGGAACTATGGCTACACCTTC.

The chain uses TRBV9 and TRBJ2-6; D is perhaps TRBD1 (6 bases). The CDR3 contains 16 residues. Germline values: CDR1 SGDLS, CDR2 YYNGEE. Trimming took off 0 bases at V and 2 bases at J, with 9 bases between the two ends. The CDR3 nucleotides are TGTGCCAGCAGCGTAGCTGCAGGGGCTGGGGCCAACGTCCTGACTTTC. This sequence encodes CASSVAAGAGANVLTF.

The chain couples TRBV7-9 to TRBJ2-3, with D possibly TRBD1 on 6 matching bases. Trimming stripped 5 bases from V and 8 bases from J, with 17 bases between. Germline V CDR1 and CDR2: SEHNR, FQNEAQ (reference sequence). CDR3 length: 14 amino acids. CDR3 DNA sequence: TGTGCCAGCAGCCCGCCGGGGACACCGGGTACGCAGTATTTT. It specifies CASSPPGTPGTQYF.

This chain joins TRBV9 and TRBJ1-1; 9 nucleotides match TRBD1. The J segment lost 5 bases and the V segment lost 1 base, leaving 6 bases of the junction unmatched. Germline loops: CDR1 SGDLS, CDR2 YYNGEE. The CDR3 covers 15 residues. The CDR3 region is CASSVRTGGGTEAFF. CDR3 nucleotides: TGTGCCAGCAGCGTACGCACAGGGGGCGGAACTGAAGCTTTCTTT.

This clone was recorded a few times. The chain joins TRBV29-1 to TRBJ2-3, with 9 bases identical to TRBD1. Germline V lookup: CDR1 SQVTM, CDR2 ANQGSEA. The length of the CDR3 is 14 residues. With 6 bases clipped from V and 2 bases from J, the junction kept 6 bases outside the gene matches. This chain's CDR3 is CSVLTQGATDTQYF. The CDR3 nucleotides are TGCAGCGTACTTACACAGGGGGCCACAGATACGCAGTATTTT.

V and J are TRBV2 and TRBJ1-2; the D gene is possibly TRBD1 (6 bases). Germline lookup yields CDR1 SNHLY and CDR2 FYNNEI. Between the trimmed V and J ends, which lost 6 bases and 2 bases, there was a span of 10 bases. The CDR3 covers 13 residues. CDR3 residues: CASRRGANYGYTF. The DNA of the CDR3 is TGTGCCAGCAGAAGGGGGGCAAACTATGGCTACACCTTC.

The rearrangement links TRBV2 to TRBJ2-3; D is perhaps TRBD2 (5 bases). Germline CDR1 and CDR2: SNHLY and FYNNEI. V dropped 3 bases and J dropped 6 bases, with 10 bases sitting between them. This CDR3 region has 13 residues. The CDR3 spells CASSDLGIDTQYF. The DNA for the CDR3 is TGTGCCAGCAGTGATCTCGGGATTGATACGCAGTATTTT.

The CDR3 here is CASSYPGTDTQYF. In DNA form, the CDR3 reads TGTGCCAGCAGTTACCCTGGCACAGATACGCAGTATTTT. V usage is TRBV6-5 and J usage is TRBJ2-3; D remains ambiguous. Germline V gene sequence: CDR1 MNHEY, CDR2 SVGAGI. The CDR3 covers 13 residues. V lost 2 bases, J lost 1 base, and 4 bases lay in between.

This chain joins TRBV18 and TRBJ2-2, with 7 bases aligning to TRBD1. This CDR3 comprises 15 residues. The germline CDR1 and CDR2 sequences are KGHSH and LQKENI. Trimming took 3 bases from V and 5 from J; bases not matched to a gene: 6. The CDR3 DNA reads as TGTGCCAGCTCACCCTACAGGGGAGAGACCGGGGAGCTGTTTTTT. Amino acid sequence: CASSPYRGETGELFF.

The genes are TRBV15 and TRBJ2-5, with unresolved D. CDR1 is LNHNV, CDR2 YYDKDF, per germline (reference sequence). The CDR3 is made up of 16 amino acids. Trimming removed 0 bases at V and 1 base at J, with 12 bases between. The CDR3 region has the DNA TGTGCCACCAGCAGAGATGAAAGGTCCGGCCAAGAGACCCAGTACTTC. Translating gives CATSRDERSGQETQYF.

The V gene is TRBV4-2, the J gene TRBJ1-5; TRBD1 agrees at 7 bases. After removal of 1 base from V and 6 bases from J, the junction contained 9 bases not matched to a gene. The germline gives CDR1 LGHNA, CDR2 YNFKEQ. The CDR3 has 16 residues. The CDR3 DNA reads TGTGCCAGCAGCCAAGGTATCTCAGGGGGTGGTCAGCCCCAGCATTTT. Protein sequence: CASSQGISGGGQPQHF.

V usage is TRBV19 and J usage is TRBJ1-5, with a tentative D call TRBD1 (6 bases). The CDR3 loop spans 15 amino acids. V gave up 7 bases and J gave up 4 bases, with 17 bases separating them. Germline CDR1 and CDR2: LNHDA and SQIVND (reference sequence). CDR3 DNA: TGTGCCAGTAATCGGGGGGCAGGTCGGAATCAGCCCCAGCATTTT. This sequence encodes CASNRGAGRNQPQHF.

The chain couples TRBV19 to TRBJ1-1, with D uncertain. Germline CDR1 is LNHDA and CDR2 is SQIVND (reference sequence). This CDR3 is built from 14 residues. V lost 7 bases and J lost 0, with 12 bases in between. The CDR3 DNA sequence: TGTGCCAGTATCCGGACCGCGATGAACACTGAAGCTTTCTTT. It translates to CASIRTAMNTEAFF.

The J gene is TRBJ2-7, the V gene TRBV7-8, with TRBD2 identical over 9 bases. CDR3 length: 15 residues. V was clipped by 5 bases and J by 4 bases; unmatched bases: 9. The germline V gene encodes CDR1 SGHVS and CDR2 FQNEAQ. The CDR3 here is CASSPKREVAYEQYF. The CDR3 DNA reads as TGTGCCAGCAGCCCGAAGCGGGAGGTGGCGTACGAGCAGTACTTC.

V is TRBV30 and J is TRBJ2-3, with 7 bases aligning to TRBD2. V was clipped by 2 bases and J by 10 bases; unmatched bases: 0. CDR3 size: 10 residues. The germline gives CDR1 GTSNPN, CDR2 SVGIG (reference sequence). CDR3: CAWSSGAQYF. The CDR3 bases are TGTGCCTGGAGTAGCGGGGCGCAGTATTTT.

V and J are TRBV7-9 and TRBJ1-1; D gene ambiguous. Germline lookup yields CDR1 SEHNR and CDR2 FQNEAQ (reference sequence). The V gene lost 4 bases and the J gene lost 1 base, with 10 bases spanning the gap. CDR3 length: 14 amino acids. The DNA of the CDR3 is TGTGCCAGCAGCTCAAGGATGGGGAACACTGAAGCTTTCTTT. This sequence encodes CASSSRMGNTEAFF.

The genes are TRBV5-4 and TRBJ2-7, with 10 bases identical to TRBD1. The CDR3 consists of 16 residues. Per the germline V gene, CDR1 is SGHNT and CDR2 is YYREEE (reference sequence). The junction had 6 bases not matched to a gene; V was cut back by 0 bases and J by 3 bases. In nucleotides, the CDR3 is TGTGCCAGCAGCTTGGGGACAGGGGGGCTATACTACGAGCAGTACTTC. Protein: CASSLGTGGLYYEQYF.

The V call is TRBV3-1 (or the pseudogene TRBV3-2), the J call TRBJ2-7, with D tentatively TRBD1 (5 bases). CDR1 is LGHDT, CDR2 YNNKEL, per germline (reference sequence). The CDR3 is 12 amino acids. Trimming cost V 0 bases and J 10 bases, with 10 bases left between them. CDR3 region: CASSQEGRVQYF. DNA of the CDR3: TGTGCCAGCAGCCAAGAAGGCAGGGTTCAGTACTTC.

This clone was counted between two and nine times. This CDR3 is CASSQETTVSGEKLFF. CDR3 nucleotide sequence: TGCGCCAGCAGCCAAGAAACAACGGTCAGCGGGGAAAAACTGTTTTTT. The rearrangement joins TRBV4-1 to TRBJ1-4; D is unresolved. CDR1 is MGHRA, CDR2 YSYEKL, per germline. The CDR3 covers 16 residues. The V gene lost 0 bases and the J gene lost 8 bases, with 16 bases spanning the gap.

V and J are TRBV5-1 and TRBJ1-3; D unclear. The CDR3 runs to 13 residues. Germline V gene sequence: CDR1 SGHRS, CDR2 YFSETQ. Trimming took off 3 bases at V and 3 bases at J, with 7 bases between the two ends. In DNA form, the CDR3 reads TGCGCCAGCAGCTGGGGAAGTGGAAACACCATATATTTT. Protein: CASSWGSGNTIYF.

The rearrangement joins TRBV7-3 to TRBJ2-7, with D tentatively TRBD1 or TRBD2 (5 bases each). Germline V CDR1 and CDR2: SGHTA, FQGTGA. V was trimmed by 5 bases and J by 6 bases, leaving 14 bases between them. The CDR3 contains 13 residues. The CDR3 coding sequence is TGTGCCAGCAGCCCCGGGACGACGGGCGAGCAGTACTTC. Encoded protein: CASSPGTTGEQYF.

A few counts support this clone. The chain joins TRBV4-2 to TRBJ1-3; TRBD1 matches at 8 bases. Losses at the gene ends were 0 bases for V and 4 bases for J; bases not matched to a gene: 5. Per the germline V gene, CDR1 is LGHNA and CDR2 is YNFKEQ. The CDR3 extends over 16 amino acids. CDR3 sequence: CASSQDRTGKGNTIYF. CDR3 DNA: TGTGCCAGCAGCCAAGATCGGACAGGGAAAGGAAACACCATATATTTT.

The V and J genes are TRBV3-1 (or the pseudogene TRBV3-2) and TRBJ2-1; TRBD1 matches at 8 bases. V dropped 6 bases and J dropped 11; count of bases not matched to a gene: 9. The CDR3 totals 13 residues. The V gene's germline CDR1 is LGHDT and CDR2 YNNKEL (reference sequence). In DNA form, the CDR3 reads TGTGCCAGCAGACCCCGGGACAGGAAAAAGCAGTTCTTC. Translation gives CASRPRDRKKQFF.

With respect to this clone: A read error may account for a junction end that differs from germline. The chain has TRBV5-8 and TRBJ2-1; 8 nucleotides align to TRBD1. The CDR3 contains 12 residues. Germline CDR1 SGHTS, CDR2 YDEGEE. Here the CDR3 DNA reads TGTGCCAGCAGCTTGGTGCAGGGGGCTCTGGTCTTC. Translated: CASSLVQGALVF.

V and J are TRBV4-1 and TRBJ2-1; 10 bases align to TRBD2. Germline V gene data show CDR1 as MGHRA and CDR2 as YSYEKL. V was pared by 0 bases and J by 4 bases, with 9 bases of the junction left unmatched. The CDR3 runs to 18 residues. CDR3 DNA sequence: TGCGCCAGCAGCCAAGAATGGGCTAGCGGGGGTGTTTACAATGAGCAGTTCTTC. It is translated as CASSQEWASGGVYNEQFF.